The 32 T cell receptor beta chains below all came from one sample that was sequenced in a study of blood T cell repertoires in COVID-19. This table comes from immunoSEQ multiplex PCR, and its TCRdb copy is limited to in-frame clones, with some not included. Among some 200,000 clones listed, around 84% were seen once. The sample was peripheral blood. Receptors originate from a human donor in a cohort sampled during active COVID-19.

The chain uses TRBV6-5 and TRBJ1-1; TRBD1 matches at 7 bases. The CDR3 extends over 13 amino acids. Germline V gene lookup returns CDR1 MNHEY and CDR2 SVGAGI. The V and J ends lost 4 bases and 11 bases, in that order; junction bases with no gene match: 10. The CDR3, as DNA: TGTGCCAGCAGTTCGGGGGTTAAGGACAGGGCTTTCTTT. The encoded protein is CASSSGVKDRAFF.

The gene calls are TRBV2 and TRBJ1-4, with 9 bases aligning to TRBD1. Trimming at V came to 8 bases and at J to 5 bases, leaving 6 bases not matched to a gene. Germline V CDR1 and CDR2: SNHLY, FYNNEI. This CDR3 region has 14 residues. As DNA, the CDR3 is TGTGCCAGCCTTGCCGGGACAGGGAATGAAAAACTGTTTTTT. It specifies CASLAGTGNEKLFF.

The genes are TRBV7-9 and TRBJ1-1; D is possibly TRBD1 (6 bases). Trimming took 1 base from V and 2 from J, leaving 8 bases between them. Germline V gives CDR1 SEHNR, CDR2 FQNEAQ (reference sequence). This CDR3 contains 14 residues. CDR3 sequence (DNA): TGTGCCAGCAGCTTAGACAGGGCCAACACTGAAGCTTTCTTT. The encoded protein is CASSLDRANTEAFF. The full variable domain, rest sourced from reference TRBV7-9 and TRBJ1-1, is DTGVSQNPRHKITKRGQNVTFRCDPISEHNRLYWYRQTLGQGPEFLTYFQNEAQLEKSRLLSDRFSAERPKGSFSTLEIQRTEQGDSAMYLCASSLDRANTEAFFGQGTRLTVV.

The chain couples TRBV19 to TRBJ1-2; 7 bases agree with TRBD1. The ends lost 5 bases at V and 8 bases at J; junction bases unmatched: 14. CDR1 and CDR2 from the germline V gene are LNHDA and SQIVND (reference sequence). This CDR3 is built from 15 residues. The CDR3 loop reads CASSVTGVRGVGYTF. The DNA for the CDR3 is TGTGCCAGTAGTGTGACGGGTGTCAGGGGGGTCGGCTACACCTTC.

The gene calls are TRBV3-1 (or the pseudogene TRBV3-2) and TRBJ2-1; possible D gene TRBD1, 5 bases. This CDR3 is 12 amino acids long. V was pared by 4 bases and J by 7 bases, with 8 bases between. The germline CDR1 and CDR2 sequences are LGHDT and YNNKEL (reference sequence). The CDR3 nucleotides read TGTGCCAGCAGCCGTAGGGGTAATGAGCAGTTCTTC. Translating gives CASSRRGNEQFF.

The J gene is TRBJ1-1, the V gene TRBV11-2, with 7 nucleotides matching TRBD1. V shed 5 bases, J shed 5 bases, and the junction held 8 bases outside the gene matches. The length of the CDR3 is 14 residues. Germline V gene lookup returns CDR1 SGHAT and CDR2 FQNNGV. The CDR3 DNA follows: TGTGCCAGCAGCCATCCAAGGGGGCGGACTGAAGCTTTCTTT. This translates into CASSHPRGRTEAFF.

The V and J genes are TRBV7-9 and TRBJ2-5, with 13 bases that match TRBD2. The junction had 4 bases not matched to a gene; V was cut back by 1 base and J by 5 bases. Germline values: CDR1 SEHNR, CDR2 FQNEAQ (reference sequence). The CDR3 has 16 residues. DNA of the CDR3: TGTGCCAGCAGCTTAGACACTAGCGGGGGGGATGAGACCCAGTACTTC. Amino acids: CASSLDTSGGDETQYF.

V gene TRBV5-5 combines with J gene TRBJ2-3, with 14 bases fitting TRBD2. V gave up 7 bases and J gave up 2 bases; unmatched junction bases: 12. Germline assignment: CDR1 SGHKS and CDR2 YYEKEE (reference sequence). The CDR3 has 18 residues. CDR3: CASGRTSGRLGDTDTQYF. The CDR3 DNA is TGTGCCAGCGGAAGGACTAGCGGGAGGCTTGGGGACACAGATACGCAGTATTTT.

This clone was counted a few times. This sequence joins TRBV9 and TRBJ1-5, with D maybe TRBD1 (6 bases). The CDR3 runs 15 residues. Trimming took 3 bases from V and 7 from J, leaving 17 bases between them. Germline CDR1 and CDR2: SGDLS and YYNGEE. The CDR3 region is CASSAGQPGYQPQHF. CDR3 nucleotide sequence: TGTGCCAGCAGCGCTGGACAGCCGGGTTACCAGCCCCAGCATTTT. Filled out from reference TRBV9 and TRBJ1-5, the complete variable domain reads DSGVTQTPKHLITATGQRVTLRCSPRSGDLSVYWYQQSLDQGLQFLIQYYNGEERAKGNILERFSAQQFPDLHSELNLSSLELGDSALYFCASSAGQPGYQPQHFGDGTRLSIL.

This chain links TRBV7-8 with TRBJ2-3, with TRBD2 identical over 9 bases. Trimming removed 2 bases from V and 0 bases from J; junction bases left unmatched: 6. This CDR3 has 17 residues. Germline V gene lookup returns CDR1 SGHVS and CDR2 FQNEAQ. CDR3 nucleotides: TGTGCCAGCAGCTTACTGACTAGCGGTTCTAGCACAGATACGCAGTATTTT. This sequence encodes CASSLLTSGSSTDTQYF.

The rearrangement uses TRBV30 and TRBJ1-3; possible D gene TRBD1, 5 bases. Per the germline V gene, CDR1 is GTSNPN and CDR2 is SVGIG (reference sequence). The CDR3 loop spans 18 amino acids. V lost 0 bases to trimming and J lost 0 bases, with 18 bases between them. Here the CDR3 reads CAWSVFHPDSSSGNTIYF. The CDR3 region has the DNA TGTGCCTGGAGTGTATTCCACCCTGACAGTAGCTCTGGAAACACCATATATTTT.

The V and J genes are TRBV11-3 and TRBJ2-1; 10 bases agree with TRBD2. CDR3 length equals 16 residues. CDR1 and CDR2 (germline): SGHNT, YENEEA. Unmatched junction bases numbered 8, after V lost 0 bases and J lost 9 bases. The CDR3 sequence: CASSLEISGGAGEQFF. The DNA for the CDR3 is TGTGCCAGCAGCTTAGAAATAAGCGGGGGGGCCGGTGAGCAGTTCTTC.

The chain recombines TRBV6-6 with TRBJ2-2; 12 bases align to TRBD1. Per germline, CDR1 MNHNY and CDR2 SVGAGI (reference sequence). This CDR3 spans 16 amino acids. Trimming at V came to 6 bases and at J to 8 bases, leaving 10 bases not matched to a gene. For the CDR3, the DNA is TGTGCCAGCAGACCCGGGACAGGGGGCGCCGGGGGGGAGCTGTTTTTT. Its translation is CASRPGTGGAGGELFF.

The chain employs TRBV18 and TRBJ2-2; 7 bases fit TRBD1. The CDR3 runs 17 residues. Trimming at V came to 2 bases and at J to 7 bases, leaving 13 bases not matched to a gene. Germline loops: CDR1 KGHSH, CDR2 LQKENI. CDR3 DNA sequence: TGTGCCAGCTCACCATCCGTTGTAGGGGGCGTAAACGGGGAGCTGTTTTTT. Translation: CASSPSVVGGVNGELFF.

This sequence joins TRBV2 and TRBJ2-7; perhaps TRBD1 as D (5 bases). CDR3 length: 15 residues. Germline V gene data show CDR1 as SNHLY and CDR2 as FYNNEI. V lost 6 bases and J 2 bases, leaving 17 bases between the germline ends. The CDR3 reads CASSLDTSTPYEQYF. CDR3 in DNA: TGTGCCAGCAGCTTGGACACTTCTACTCCCTACGAGCAGTACTTC.

This rearrangement joins TRBV6-5 to TRBJ2-1, with 11 nucleotides matching TRBD1. V shed 4 bases, J shed 6 bases, and the junction held 5 bases outside the gene matches. The CDR3 is 15 residues long. Germline V gene lookup returns CDR1 MNHEY and CDR2 SVGAGI. The CDR3 here is CASSSADRGLNEQFF. As DNA, the CDR3 is TGTGCCAGCAGTTCGGCGGACAGGGGGCTCAATGAGCAGTTCTTC.

This chain links TRBV5-1 with TRBJ1-1; 9 positions match TRBD1. Looked up from germline, CDR1 is SGHRS and CDR2 is YFSETQ. The CDR3 has 13 residues. Germline trimming cut 4 bases from V and 3 bases from J; bases unmatched to any gene: 1. The CDR3 nucleotides are TGCGCCAGCAGCCGACAGGGGGACACTGAAGCTTTCTTT. Translation: CASSRQGDTEAFF.

The chain uses TRBV5-5 and TRBJ2-7, with a weak D call TRBD2 (5 bases). The V gene lost 2 bases and the J gene lost 5 bases, with 17 bases spanning the gap. This CDR3 spans 15 amino acids. Looked up from germline, CDR1 is SGHKS and CDR2 is YYEKEE (reference sequence). The chain's CDR3 is CASSLKGLIVDEQYF. In DNA form, the CDR3 reads TGTGCCAGCAGCTTAAAAGGACTTATAGTTGACGAGCAGTACTTC.

J is TRBJ2-1 and V is TRBV7-9; D remains unclear. The V and J ends lost 5 bases and 8 bases respectively, with 10 bases between them. CDR1 SEHNR and CDR2 FQNEAQ come from the germline V gene (reference sequence). This CDR3 region has 12 residues. Here the CDR3 reads CASSRESDEQFF. For the CDR3, the DNA is TGTGCCAGCAGCCGAGAGAGTGATGAGCAGTTCTTC.

The chain links TRBV18 to TRBJ2-2; D is ambiguous. Germline lookup yields CDR1 KGHSH and CDR2 LQKENI. Trimming removed 0 bases at V and 6 bases at J, with 5 bases between. The CDR3 is 13 residues long. The CDR3 DNA reads as TGTGCCAGCTCACCACCATCGGCCGGGGAGCTGTTTTTT. It is translated as CASSPPSAGELFF.

This chain uses TRBV6-5 with TRBJ1-1; 7 nucleotides match TRBD1. This CDR3 is 14 amino acids long. From germline, CDR1 is MNHEY and CDR2 SVGAGI. Germline trimming cut 6 bases from V and 1 base from J; bases unmatched to any gene: 5. CDR3 sequence reads: CASRETGRNTEAFF. The CDR3 coding sequence is TGTGCCAGCAGGGAGACAGGGAGGAACACTGAAGCTTTCTTT.

The chain recombines TRBV4-2 with TRBJ1-5; 10 bases fit TRBD1. The germline V gene has CDR1 LGHNA and CDR2 YNFKEQ. The CDR3 runs to 18 residues. V was clipped by 0 bases and J by 2 bases; unmatched bases: 7. This chain's CDR3 is CASSQDGTGEQGNQPQHF. The CDR3 nucleotides are TGTGCCAGCAGCCAAGATGGGACAGGGGAACAGGGCAATCAGCCCCAGCATTTT.

The chain couples TRBV6-4 to TRBJ2-3; 8 bases agree with TRBD2. Germline loops: CDR1 MRHNA, CDR2 SNTAGT. The CDR3 loop spans 14 amino acids. V was pared by 6 bases and J by 5 bases, with 7 bases of the junction left unmatched. CDR3 nucleotide sequence: TGTGCCAGCAGCCACGGGGCGGGAGGAGATACGCAGTATTTT. Its protein is CASSHGAGGDTQYF.

The CDR3, as DNA: TGTGCCAGCAGCCCCCGGGGGAGTTCACTCAATGAGCAGTTCTTC. It codes for CASSPRGSSLNEQFF. V is TRBV7-6 and J is TRBJ2-1; a weak D match, TRBD2 (6 bases). V was clipped by 5 bases and J by 6 bases, with 17 bases between them. The CDR3 extends over 15 amino acids. In germline, CDR1 is SGHVS, CDR2 FNYEAQ.

The J gene is TRBJ1-5, the V gene TRBV28; tentatively, D is TRBD1 (5 bases). CDR1 is MDHEN, CDR2 SYDVKM, per germline. CDR3 length: 16 residues. The V and J ends lost 4 bases and 6 bases respectively, with 19 bases between them. CDR3 sequence reads: CASSSQYSGTIQPQHF. CDR3 sequence (DNA): TGTGCCAGCAGTTCCCAATACTCCGGGACTATTCAGCCCCAGCATTTT. The whole variable domain, remainder taken from reference TRBV28 and TRBJ1-5, is DVKVTQSSRYLVKRTGEKVFLECVQDMDHENMFWYRQDPGLGLRLIYFSYDVKMKEKGDIPEGYSVSREKKERFSLILESASTNQTSMYLCASSSQYSGTIQPQHFGDGTRLSIL.

This chain uses TRBV2 with TRBJ2-3; 8 nucleotides match TRBD1. The CDR3 runs to 17 residues. After removal of 10 bases from V and 5 bases from J, the junction contained 20 bases not matched to a gene. Germline V gene lookup returns CDR1 SNHLY and CDR2 FYNNEI. In DNA form, the CDR3 reads TGTGCCACCGCAACTCCGTCCGGGACAGGTCGGGGAGATACGCAGTATTTT. It specifies CATATPSGTGRGDTQYF. Drawing the rest from reference TRBV2 and TRBJ2-3, the complete variable domain is EPEVTQTPSHQVTQMGQEVILRCVPISNHLYFYWYRQILGQKVEFLVSFYNNEISEKSEIFDDQFSVERPDGSNFTLKIRSTKLEDSAMYFCATATPSGTGRGDTQYFGPGTRLTVL.

This CDR3 is CASSVSGTSGKLGVEQFF. In nucleotides, the CDR3 is TGTGCCAGCAGCGTGTCTGGGACTAGCGGGAAACTAGGAGTTGAGCAGTTCTTC. The rearrangement uses TRBV9 and TRBJ2-1, with 13 bases identical to TRBD2. Germline CDR1 and CDR2: SGDLS and YYNGEE. The CDR3 loop spans 18 amino acids. V was pared by 2 bases and J by 9 bases, with 14 bases of the junction left unmatched.

This sequence joins TRBV4-2 and TRBJ1-6; no clear D. Trimming pared 4 bases from V and 5 bases from J, leaving 18 bases between. CDR1 is LGHNA, CDR2 YNFKEQ, per germline. The CDR3 totals 17 residues. The CDR3 nucleotides are TGTGCCAGCAGCCCTCAGTGGCTGGGCAACGATAATTCACCCCTCCACTTT. Translating gives CASSPQWLGNDNSPLHF.

There are many counts of this clone. The chain combines TRBV11-2 with TRBJ1-6; no clear D. The germline V and J ends were trimmed by 0 bases and 14 bases, with 14 bases remaining between them. CDR1 SGHAT and CDR2 FQNNGV come from the germline V gene. The CDR3 has 14 amino acids. The DNA of the CDR3 is TGTGCCAGCAGCTTAGAACCAAGCGGAAGAACCCTCCACTTT. Translation: CASSLEPSGRTLHF.

Concerning this clone itself: Other DNA sequences in the sample encode the same CDR3. The chain combines TRBV7-9 with TRBJ1-1, with D tentatively TRBD1 (5 bases). CDR1 is SEHNR and CDR2 is FQNEAQ in the germline V gene (reference sequence). This CDR3 comprises 13 residues. V gave up 3 bases and J gave up 2 bases, with 7 bases separating them. The CDR3 is CASSFQGNTEAFF. In nucleotides, the CDR3 is TGTGCCAGCAGCTTTCAGGGAAACACTGAAGCTTTCTTT.

This clone was counted at least ten times. The chain couples TRBV7-9 to TRBJ1-2; 7 nucleotides align to TRBD1. The CDR3 covers 13 residues. Germline lookup yields CDR1 SEHNR and CDR2 FQNEAQ (reference sequence). V lost 4 bases, J lost 2 bases, and 1 base stayed unmatched. The CDR3 region is CASSSTGNYGYTF. The CDR3 DNA reads TGTGCCAGCAGCTCGACAGGGAACTATGGCTACACCTTC.

This rearrangement joins TRBV14 to TRBJ1-3; D gene ambiguous. The CDR3 length is 14 residues. V lost 0 bases and J lost 4, with 7 bases in between. Germline V gene data show CDR1 as SGHDN and CDR2 as FVKESK. This chain's CDR3 is CASSQEPGGNTIYF. In DNA, the CDR3 is TGTGCCAGCAGCCAAGAACCGGGAGGAAACACCATATATTTT.